This entry lists 17 T cell receptor beta chains sequenced from one sample in a study of blood T cell repertoires in COVID-19 (dated by TCRdb to the early 2020s). The library relied on the immunoSEQ multiplex PCR assay. TCRdb limited this immuneACCESS table to in-frame rearrangements with V and J called. A share of clones is missing; checked studies link under half to unresolved V genes, and the rest is unexplained. Counted in this sample were fewer than 100,000 clones; 91% of them appeared once. The biggest ten clones account for 1.5% to 2% of the sample. Sequencing was done on a sample of peripheral blood. Receptor source: a woman between 45 and 65 years old in a cohort sampled during active COVID-19.

This clone came up a few times. This chain uses TRBV18 with TRBJ1-5; D not certain. The V and J ends lost 3 bases and 2 bases respectively, with 8 bases between them. Germline assignment: CDR1 KGHSH and CDR2 LQKENI. This CDR3 comprises 14 residues. CDR3 region: CASSPPGGNQPQHF. The CDR3 DNA is TGTGCCAGCTCACCGCCGGGAGGCAATCAGCCCCAGCATTTT.

This clone appeared a few times. At the DNA level, this CDR3 is encoded by other sequences in the same sample as well. The chain recombines TRBV7-9 with TRBJ1-2; a weak D match, TRBD1 (6 bases). The CDR3 spans 15 residues. V was cut by 5 bases and J by 4 bases, with 17 bases left in between. Germline-derived CDR1 and CDR2 are SEHNR and FQNEAQ (reference sequence). The CDR3 DNA is TGTGCCAGCAGCCCGGGAGGGGGGCTTGGCTATGGCTACACCTTC. Its translation is CASSPGGGLGYGYTF.

The chain combines TRBV27 with TRBJ2-7, with 7 nucleotides matching TRBD2. CDR3 length: 15 residues. Per the germline V gene, CDR1 is MNHEY and CDR2 is SMNVEV (reference sequence). V trimming: 7 bases; J trimming: 5 bases; junction bases outside the gene matches: 14. In nucleotides, the CDR3 is TGTGCCAGCAAGTCTCAACTTGGGAGGGGCCACGAGCAGTACTTC. Protein sequence: CASKSQLGRGHEQYF.

This chain joins TRBV9 and TRBJ1-3, with TRBD1 matching 8 bases. The trim removed 3 bases at V and 4 bases at J, leaving 12 bases unmatched. The CDR3 length is 17 residues. Per the germline V gene, CDR1 is SGDLS and CDR2 is YYNGEE. For the CDR3, the DNA is TGTGCCAGCAGCGACCAGACCGGGACAGGTGACGGAAACACCATATATTTT. Translation: CASSDQTGTGDGNTIYF.

This rearrangement joins TRBV18 to TRBJ1-1; D possibly corresponds to TRBD1 (6 bases). V was clipped by 3 bases and J by 7 bases, with 30 bases between them. This CDR3 region has 19 residues. Germline CDR1 KGHSH, CDR2 LQKENI. The CDR3 nucleotides read TGTGCCAGCTCACCCGCCGGGAGCGGGACACGGGCCCTTGAGGGTGAAGCTTTCTTT. This gives the protein CASSPAGSGTRALEGEAFF. Supplemented by reference TRBV18 and TRBJ1-1, the full variable domain reads NAGVMQNPRHLVRRRGQEARLRCSPMKGHSHVYWYRQLPEEGLKFMVYLQKENIIDESGMPKERFSAEFPKEGPSILRIQQVVRGDSAAYFCASSPAGSGTRALEGEAFFGQGTRLTVV.

V gene TRBV27 combines with J gene TRBJ2-1; 8 positions agree with TRBD2. In germline, CDR1 is MNHEY, CDR2 SMNVEV (reference sequence). The CDR3 runs to 16 residues. The ends lost 6 bases at V and 9 bases at J; junction bases unmatched: 16. In DNA, the CDR3 is TGTGCCAGCAGGGTCAATCGCGGGACTAGTGGCGGTGAGCAGTTCTTC. It translates to CASRVNRGTSGGEQFF.

This chain joins TRBV24-1 and TRBJ2-1, with D maybe TRBD1 (6 bases). The germline V gene encodes CDR1 KGHDR and CDR2 SFDVKD. The CDR3 has 17 amino acids. V was clipped by 4 bases and J by 0 bases, with 15 bases between them. CDR3 sequence reads: CATSDHSGTPSYNEQFF. DNA for the CDR3: TGTGCCACCAGTGACCATTCCGGGACACCCTCCTACAATGAGCAGTTCTTC.

CDR3: CAISDPRDRKNNEQFF. The DNA for the CDR3 is TGTGCCATCAGCGACCCTCGGGACAGAAAAAACAATGAGCAGTTCTTC. The chain recombines TRBV10-3 with TRBJ2-1; 7 bases line up with TRBD1. This CDR3 has 16 residues. Germline V CDR1 and CDR2: ENHRY, SYGVKD. Losses at the gene ends were 6 bases for V and 5 bases for J; bases not matched to a gene: 13.

This sequence joins TRBV2 and TRBJ1-5; a weak D match, TRBD1 (5 bases). CDR3 size: 15 residues. V dropped 3 bases and J dropped 0 bases, with 9 bases sitting between them. Germline CDR1 SNHLY, CDR2 FYNNEI. The CDR3 sequence is CASSDDRLSNQPQHF. The CDR3 bases are TGTGCCAGCAGTGATGACAGACTTAGCAATCAGCCCCAGCATTTT.

The V gene is TRBV19, the J gene TRBJ1-2; 8 bases match TRBD1. The trim removed 2 bases at V and 7 bases at J, leaving 9 bases unmatched. The CDR3 loop spans 15 amino acids. The germline V gene encodes CDR1 LNHDA and CDR2 SQIVND (reference sequence). The DNA for the CDR3 is TGTGCCAGTAGTATACCTTTTCGGACAGGGTTTGGCTACACCTTC. This gives the protein CASSIPFRTGFGYTF.

This clone showed up just once. Written as DNA, the CDR3 is TGTGCCAGCAGCTCGCCCCGCGGGGGGAGGATCGCCTACGAGCAGTACTTC. It encodes CASSSPRGGRIAYEQYF. The genes are TRBV3-1 (or the pseudogene TRBV3-2) and TRBJ2-7; 8 bases line up with TRBD2. CDR1 and CDR2 from the germline V gene are LGHDT and YNNKEL (reference sequence). This CDR3 has 17 residues. The J segment lost 2 bases and the V segment lost 5 bases, leaving 14 bases of the junction unmatched.

The genes are TRBV2 and TRBJ2-7; 15 nucleotides match TRBD2. CDR3 length: 16 amino acids. Germline-derived CDR1 and CDR2 are SNHLY and FYNNEI. V trimming: 3 bases; J trimming: 3 bases; junction bases outside the gene matches: 3. CDR3 residues: CASSDPGLAGGYEQYF. The CDR3 DNA sequence: TGTGCCAGCAGTGATCCGGGACTAGCGGGAGGCTACGAGCAGTACTTC.

The gene calls are TRBV5-4 and TRBJ2-5, with TRBD2 matching over 9 bases. Looked up from germline, CDR1 is SGHNT and CDR2 is YYREEE (reference sequence). This CDR3 comprises 15 residues. V shed 0 bases, J shed 5 bases, and the junction held 5 bases outside the gene matches. The CDR3 nucleotides read TGTGCCAGCAGCTTGGTTGCTAGCGGGGTGGAGACCCAGTACTTC. It codes for CASSLVASGVETQYF.

This clone was counted a single time. The chain combines TRBV24-1 with TRBJ2-2, with 7 bases lining up with TRBD2. The CDR3 has 15 residues. J lost 0 bases, V lost 7 bases, and 4 bases had no gene match. CDR1 and CDR2 from the germline V gene are KGHDR and SFDVKD. CDR3 protein: CATSRGGSNTGELFF. The CDR3 bases are TGTGCCACCAGCCGGGGAGGGTCGAACACCGGGGAGCTGTTTTTT.

CDR3 DNA sequence: TGTGCCAGCCGGGACAGCCAAGAGACCCAGTACTTC. Its protein is CASRDSQETQYF. The chain recombines TRBV2 with TRBJ2-5; 7 bases agree with TRBD1. The V and J ends lost 8 bases and 1 base, in that order; junction bases with no gene match: 1. CDR3 length: 12 residues. In germline, CDR1 is SNHLY, CDR2 FYNNEI. The complete variable domain, with remaining parts taken from reference TRBV2 and TRBJ2-5, reads EPEVTQTPSHQVTQMGQEVILRCVPISNHLYFYWYRQILGQKVEFLVSFYNNEISEKSEIFDDQFSVERPDGSNFTLKIRSTKLEDSAMYFCASRDSQETQYFGPGTRLLVL.

This rearrangement joins TRBV6-5 to TRBJ1-4, with D maybe TRBD1 (6 bases). Trimming removed 2 bases at V and 10 bases at J, with 20 bases between. CDR1 and CDR2 from the germline V gene are MNHEY and SVGAGI. The CDR3 runs 16 residues. CDR3 loop: CASSYNRQVERGKLFF. The CDR3 DNA is TGTGCCAGCAGTTACAACCGACAGGTGGAGAGAGGAAAACTGTTTTTT.

V usage is TRBV5-6 and J usage is TRBJ1-3, with 7 nucleotides matching TRBD1. The CDR3 runs 14 residues. Germline V gene data show CDR1 as SGHDT and CDR2 as YYEEEE. V was pared by 4 bases and J by 4 bases, with 5 bases of the junction left unmatched. CDR3 in amino acids: CASSTPGQGNTIYF. In DNA form, the CDR3 reads TGTGCCAGCAGCACTCCGGGACAGGGAAACACCATATATTTT.